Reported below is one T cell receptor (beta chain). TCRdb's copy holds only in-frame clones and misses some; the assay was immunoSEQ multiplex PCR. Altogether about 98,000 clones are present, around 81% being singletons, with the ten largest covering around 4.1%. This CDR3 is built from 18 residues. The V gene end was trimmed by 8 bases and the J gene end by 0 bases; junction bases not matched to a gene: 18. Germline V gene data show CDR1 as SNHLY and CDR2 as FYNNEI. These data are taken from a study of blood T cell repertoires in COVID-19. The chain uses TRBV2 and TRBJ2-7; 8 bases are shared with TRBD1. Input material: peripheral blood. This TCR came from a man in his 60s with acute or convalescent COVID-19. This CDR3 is CASCCPGQALGASYEQYV. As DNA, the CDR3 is TGTGCCAGCTGTTGCCCGGGACAGGCCTTAGGGGCCTCCTACGAGCAGTACGTC.